These 31 T cell receptor beta chains originate from one sample sequenced in a study of cytomegalovirus exposure and HLA in healthy donors. Both 60 Vbeta primers and 13 Jbeta primers went into the PCR. The assay was immunoSEQ multiplex PCR, and TCRdb's table has in-frame clones only and misses some. Of roughly 150,000 clones listed, more than 75% are singletons. The sample taken for sequencing was PBMCs. The receptors were gathered from a woman between 35 and 50 years old in good health and CMV-seropositive.

This chain uses TRBV5-6 with TRBJ1-2, with D possibly being TRBD1 (5 bases). Germline V gene data show CDR1 as SGHDT and CDR2 as YYEEEE. This CDR3 has 14 residues. Trimming shortened V by 3 bases and J by 4 bases, and 13 bases separated the two germline ends. The CDR3 protein is CASSSADRFYGYTF. The CDR3 DNA reads TGTGCCAGCAGCTCCGCAGACAGATTCTATGGCTACACCTTC.

The chain couples TRBV6-1 to TRBJ1-5; possible D gene TRBD1, 5 bases. Trimming removed 5 bases at V and 0 bases at J, with 20 bases between. This CDR3 comprises 18 residues. CDR1 MNHNS and CDR2 SASEGT come from the germline V gene. The DNA of the CDR3 is TGTGCCAGCAGTAAAGACAGTCGGGGGGTTTATAGCAATCAGCCCCAGCATTTT. Its translation: CASSKDSRGVYSNQPQHF.

In DNA form, the CDR3 reads TGTGCCAGCAGCCGATCCGGCAGGGGGTTCTCTGGAAACACCATATATTTT. It yields the protein CASSRSGRGFSGNTIYF. The V and J genes are TRBV5-6 and TRBJ1-3, with TRBD1 matching 7 bases. The germline CDR1 and CDR2 sequences are SGHDT and YYEEEE. This CDR3 has 17 amino acids. V shed 4 bases and J 0 bases; nucleotides not matched to a gene: 10.

The chain links TRBV15 to TRBJ1-4; 8 bases align to TRBD1. Germline-derived CDR1 and CDR2 are LNHNV and YYDKDF (reference sequence). The CDR3 has 16 amino acids. Unmatched junction bases numbered 8, after V lost 0 bases and J lost 8 bases. CDR3 sequence reads: CATSREGGTGYEKLFF. The CDR3 nucleotides read TGTGCCACCAGCAGAGAAGGTGGGACAGGTTACGAAAAACTGTTTTTT.

DNA for the CDR3: TGCAGCGTCACTATGTCCTCTTTGCCCAATCAGCCCCAGCATTTT. Amino acid sequence: CSVTMSSLPNQPQHF. The rearrangement joins TRBV29-1 to TRBJ1-5; no reliable D call. V was cut by 6 bases and J by 3 bases, with 18 bases left in between. This CDR3 spans 15 amino acids. CDR1 and CDR2 (germline): SQVTM, ANQGSEA.

This clone was seen once. The rearrangement joins TRBV11-2 to TRBJ1-4; the D gene is possibly TRBD1 (6 bases). Trimming took off 1 base at V and 3 bases at J, with 12 bases between the two ends. The CDR3 length is 16 residues. CDR1 and CDR2 from the germline V gene are SGHAT and FQNNGV. The CDR3 DNA follows: TGTGCCAGCAGCTTAGGGGCGGGGGCCCCTAATGAAAAACTGTTTTTT. Encoded protein: CASSLGAGAPNEKLFF.

The J gene is TRBJ2-2, the V gene TRBV7-2; D unclear. The CDR3 loop spans 14 amino acids. Trimming stripped 5 bases from V and 5 bases from J, with 12 bases between. Germline lookup yields CDR1 SGHTA and CDR2 FQGNSA. The CDR3 sequence is CASSRGARTGELFF. The DNA for the CDR3 is TGTGCCAGCAGCCGAGGAGCTAGGACCGGGGAGCTGTTTTTT.

CDR3 nucleotide sequence: TGTGCCAGCAGCCTAGGCGGGAGGATGGCCTACGAGCAGTACTTC. It specifies CASSLGGRMAYEQYF. The J gene is TRBJ2-7, the V gene TRBV5-4; TRBD2 matches 8 bases. The CDR3 is made up of 15 amino acids. Per the germline V gene, CDR1 is SGHNT and CDR2 is YYREEE (reference sequence). Trimming cost V 4 bases and J 2 bases; bases outside gene matches: 8. The full variable domain, rest sourced from reference TRBV5-4 and TRBJ2-7, is ETGVTQSPTHLIKTRGQQVTLRCSSQSGHNTVSWYQQALGQGPQFIFQYYREEENGRGNFPPRFSGLQFPNYSSELNVNALELDDSALYLCASSLGGRMAYEQYFGPGTRLTVT.

V and J are TRBV7-3 and TRBJ2-7, with 14 bases lining up with TRBD2. After removal of 0 bases from V and 3 bases from J, the junction contained 4 bases not matched to a gene. CDR3 length: 17 residues. The germline CDR1 and CDR2 sequences are SGHTA and FQGTGA. CDR3 sequence: CASSLTGLAGASYEQYF. The CDR3 region has the DNA TGTGCCAGCAGCTTAACGGGACTAGCGGGAGCTAGCTACGAGCAGTACTTC.

V is TRBV27 and J is TRBJ2-1, with D possibly being TRBD2 (6 bases). This CDR3 has 15 amino acids. Germline CDR1 is MNHEY and CDR2 is SMNVEV (reference sequence). V was pared by 0 bases and J by 6 bases, with 12 bases between. DNA of the CDR3: TGTGCCAGCAGTTTATCACTAGCCGGATTCAATGAGCAGTTCTTC. It codes for CASSLSLAGFNEQFF.

The chain carries TRBV6-5 and TRBJ2-7; D not resolved. Germline V gives CDR1 MNHEY, CDR2 SVGAGI. This CDR3 region has 15 residues. V gave up 0 bases and J gave up 4 bases, with 13 bases separating them. The CDR3, as DNA: TGTGCCAGCAGTTACTCGATAGGTGCAGGATACGAGCAGTACTTC. Its protein is CASSYSIGAGYEQYF.

The rearrangement joins TRBV19 to TRBJ2-2, with D possibly TRBD1 on 6 matching bases. Per the germline V gene, CDR1 is LNHDA and CDR2 is SQIVND (reference sequence). The ends were cut back, 6 bases at V and 2 bases at J, with 16 bases in the middle. The CDR3 sequence is 16 residues long. CDR3: CASRKLGTLNTGELFF. The DNA for the CDR3 is TGTGCCAGTAGAAAACTCGGGACACTAAACACCGGGGAGCTGTTTTTT.

The chain has TRBV15 and TRBJ1-2; 7 nucleotides line up with TRBD1. V gave up 10 bases and J gave up 8 bases; unmatched junction bases: 13. The V gene's germline CDR1 is LNHNV and CDR2 YYDKDF (reference sequence). CDR3 length: 13 residues. CDR3 residues: CAIWTGGRDGYTF. CDR3 nucleotides: TGTGCCATCTGGACAGGCGGGCGAGACGGCTACACCTTC.

J is TRBJ1-2 and V is TRBV28; weak D call: TRBD1 (6 bases). The germline V gene encodes CDR1 MDHEN and CDR2 SYDVKM. The CDR3 length is 14 residues. V lost 6 bases and J lost 2, with 13 bases in between. CDR3 nucleotides: TGTGCCAGCAGGGGGAGCAGGGGAAACTATGGCTACACCTTC. It codes for CASRGSRGNYGYTF.

J is TRBJ2-1 and V is TRBV11-3; D is unresolved. V lost 5 bases to trimming and J lost 7 bases, with 9 bases between them. Looked up from germline, CDR1 is SGHNT and CDR2 is YENEEA. The CDR3 extends over 12 amino acids. CDR3 amino acids: CASSVLGNEQFF. The DNA of the CDR3 is TGTGCCAGCAGCGTGCTCGGTAATGAGCAGTTCTTC.

The chain employs TRBV2 and TRBJ2-5; TRBD2 aligns across 14 bases. CDR3 length: 15 amino acids. The V segment lost 6 bases and the J segment 4 bases; nucleotides outside the gene matches: 4. From germline, CDR1 is SNHLY and CDR2 FYNNEI. DNA for the CDR3: TGTGCCAGCAGAAAGGGACTAGCGGGAGTAGAGACCCAGTACTTC. Translation gives CASRKGLAGVETQYF.

Only one count was recorded for this clone. J is TRBJ2-1 and V is TRBV29-1, with 8 bases matching TRBD1. Germline V gene data show CDR1 as SQVTM and CDR2 as ANQGSEA. V gave up 3 bases and J gave up 3 bases; unmatched junction bases: 10. CDR3 size: 16 residues. CDR3 nucleotide sequence: TGCAGCGTTGATCTCCCGACAGGGGCCGTCTACAATGAGCAGTTCTTC. Its protein product is CSVDLPTGAVYNEQFF.

This clone was counted between two and nine times. The chain joins TRBV5-4 to TRBJ2-7; D unresolved. The CDR3 runs to 13 residues. V was shortened by 4 bases and J by 2 bases, with 10 bases between the two germline ends. Germline CDR1 is SGHNT and CDR2 is YYREEE (reference sequence). CDR3 in amino acids: CASSLETAYEQYF. CDR3 nucleotides: TGTGCCAGCAGCCTGGAAACAGCCTACGAGCAGTACTTC. The full variable domain, its missing parts supplied by reference TRBV5-4 and TRBJ2-7, is ETGVTQSPTHLIKTRGQQVTLRCSSQSGHNTVSWYQQALGQGPQFIFQYYREEENGRGNFPPRFSGLQFPNYSSELNVNALELDDSALYLCASSLETAYEQYFGPGTRLTVT.

The J gene is TRBJ2-7, the V gene TRBV28, with TRBD2 matching 8 bases. Germline V gene data show CDR1 as MDHEN and CDR2 as SYDVKM. This CDR3 is 14 amino acids long. After removal of 6 bases from V and 2 bases from J, the junction contained 6 bases not matched to a gene. CDR3 residues: CASSREGDTYEQYF. The CDR3 DNA reads as TGTGCCAGCAGCCGGGAGGGGGATACCTACGAGCAGTACTTC.

Regarding this clone: Other DNA sequences from this sample encode an identical CDR3 as well. The chain is built from TRBV5-1 and TRBJ1-5, with 9 bases identical to TRBD1. V lost 4 bases and J lost 5; bases outside the gene matches: 7. CDR1 is SGHRS, CDR2 YFSETQ, per germline. The CDR3 is made up of 15 amino acids. Here the CDR3 reads CASSPNTGGDQPQHF. In nucleotides, the CDR3 is TGCGCCAGCAGCCCTAACACAGGGGGCGATCAGCCCCAGCATTTT.

With respect to this clone: Additional DNA sequences in this sample encode the identical CDR3. The chain carries TRBV19 and TRBJ2-7; possible D gene TRBD2, 6 bases. The CDR3 loop spans 15 amino acids. Germline V gene data show CDR1 as LNHDA and CDR2 as SQIVND (reference sequence). The V end was cut by 7 bases, the J end by 3 bases, with 19 bases between. CDR3 in DNA: TGTGCCAGTACCCTACTAGCAGGAGGAGGCTACGAGCAGTACTTC. Translation gives CASTLLAGGGYEQYF.

The chain joins TRBV9 to TRBJ2-7; perhaps TRBD2 as D (5 bases). V shed 4 bases and J shed 7 bases, with 15 bases lying between them. Germline CDR1 is SGDLS and CDR2 is YYNGEE. This CDR3 spans 13 amino acids. The CDR3 DNA is TGTGCCAGCAGCATCAACTCCGGGGAAGAGCAGTACTTC. This encodes CASSINSGEEQYF.

The chain is built from TRBV2 and TRBJ2-1, with D possibly TRBD2 on 6 matching bases. The germline V gene has CDR1 SNHLY and CDR2 FYNNEI. V was cut by 5 bases and J by 4 bases, with 9 bases left in between. This CDR3 spans 13 amino acids. The CDR3 loop reads CASSFSGYNEQFF. CDR3 bases: TGTGCCAGCAGTTTTAGCGGATACAATGAGCAGTTCTTC.

The chain is built from TRBV7-9 and TRBJ2-3; no firm D call. CDR3 length: 11 residues. Germline-derived CDR1 and CDR2 are SEHNR and FQNEAQ (reference sequence). With 3 bases removed from V and 4 bases from J, the gap between germline ends came to 2 bases. CDR3 in DNA: TGTGCCAGCAGCTTCTCAGATACGCAGTATTTT. Its translation is CASSFSDTQYF.

The V and J genes are TRBV11-2 and TRBJ2-7; 7 bases align to TRBD1. The CDR3 covers 14 residues. Germline trimming cut 1 base from V and 1 base from J; bases unmatched to any gene: 1. The V gene's germline CDR1 is SGHAT and CDR2 FQNNGV. The CDR3 protein is CASSLVTGSYEQYF. CDR3 DNA sequence: TGTGCCAGCAGCTTAGTGACAGGGTCCTACGAGCAGTACTTC.

The V and J genes are TRBV19 and TRBJ1-5; no clear D. Germline V lookup: CDR1 LNHDA, CDR2 SQIVND (reference sequence). V was clipped by 3 bases and J by 2 bases, with 8 bases between them. This CDR3 has 14 amino acids. The CDR3 loop reads CASSIMAGNQPQHF. The CDR3 nucleotides are TGTGCCAGTAGTATTATGGCCGGCAATCAGCCCCAGCATTTT.

The J gene is TRBJ2-1, the V gene TRBV6-5, with a weak D call TRBD2 (6 bases). The germline V and J ends were trimmed by 6 bases and 16 bases, with 22 bases remaining between them. This CDR3 contains 13 residues. Germline CDR1 is MNHEY and CDR2 is SVGAGI. The CDR3 protein is CASRPTGAFNDFF. CDR3 nucleotides: TGTGCCAGCAGACCTACGGGAGCTTTCAATGACTTCTTC.

This clone has only a few counts. V and J are TRBV11-3 and TRBJ2-3; TRBD2 might be the D (6 bases). With 5 bases removed from V and 2 bases from J, the gap between germline ends came to 17 bases. Germline lookup yields CDR1 SGHNT and CDR2 YENEEA. CDR3 length: 16 amino acids. The CDR3 region is CASSPISGPYTDTQYF. CDR3 nucleotides: TGTGCCAGCAGCCCGATTAGCGGACCTTACACAGATACGCAGTATTTT.

CDR3 nucleotide sequence: TGTGCCAGTAGTATCCCGGGAGGGCGGGTAAACACCATATATTTT. Encoded protein: CASSIPGGRVNTIYF. This chain joins TRBV19 and TRBJ1-3, with D hard to call. Germline-derived CDR1 and CDR2 are LNHDA and SQIVND (reference sequence). This CDR3 is built from 15 residues. Trimming removed 3 bases at V and 6 bases at J, with 15 bases between.

The chain is built from TRBV2 and TRBJ2-7; D is perhaps TRBD2 (5 bases). The germline V gene encodes CDR1 SNHLY and CDR2 FYNNEI. With 7 bases removed from V and 7 bases from J, the gap between germline ends came to 17 bases. The CDR3 extends over 13 amino acids. CDR3 coding DNA: TGTGCCAGCAAGAGGGATCCCAAAGGGGAGCAGTACTTC. Residues: CASKRDPKGEQYF.

The rearrangement links TRBV19 to TRBJ2-1; TRBD1 matches at 9 bases. Germline values: CDR1 LNHDA, CDR2 SQIVND (reference sequence). J lost 0 bases, V lost 5 bases, and 5 bases had no gene match. The CDR3 length is 16 residues. The CDR3 reads CASSSRTGASYNEQFF. DNA for the CDR3: TGTGCCAGTAGTTCAAGGACAGGGGCCTCCTACAATGAGCAGTTCTTC.